This TCR beta chain came from a study of T cell responses to AZD1222 COVID-19 vaccine. General study results and limits: Only a handful of AZD1222 recipients, six or seven in all, had baseline seropositivity.

Concerning this clone itself: Its antigen remains unknown.

V dropped 1 base and J dropped 8 bases, with 15 bases sitting between them. The CDR3 has 14 amino acids. Germline V lookup: CDR1 SGHKS, CDR2 YYEKEE (reference sequence). TCRdb keeps only in-frame clones here, not all; method: immunoSEQ multiplex PCR. The repertoire has under 200,000 clones, 85% to 95% of them found once; the top ten carry about 3.5%. The receptor comes from an adult who received the MenACWY meningococcal vaccine as a control. Sequencing used peripheral blood, obtained 28 days after the second dose of the MenACWY control vaccine. The chain is built from TRBV5-5 and TRBJ1-1, with a possible D match to TRBD1 (6 bases). Here the CDR3 reads CASSLMGAQGEAFF. The CDR3 DNA follows: TGTGCCAGCAGCTTGATGGGGGCGCAAGGAGAAGCTTTCTTT. The full variable domain, with the rest looked up from reference TRBV5-5 and TRBJ1-1, is DAGVTQSPTHLIKTRGQQVTLRCSPISGHKSVSWYQQVLGQGPQFIFQYYEKEERGRGNFPDRFSARQFPNYSSELNVNALLLGDSALYLCASSLMGAQGEAFFGQGTRLTVV.